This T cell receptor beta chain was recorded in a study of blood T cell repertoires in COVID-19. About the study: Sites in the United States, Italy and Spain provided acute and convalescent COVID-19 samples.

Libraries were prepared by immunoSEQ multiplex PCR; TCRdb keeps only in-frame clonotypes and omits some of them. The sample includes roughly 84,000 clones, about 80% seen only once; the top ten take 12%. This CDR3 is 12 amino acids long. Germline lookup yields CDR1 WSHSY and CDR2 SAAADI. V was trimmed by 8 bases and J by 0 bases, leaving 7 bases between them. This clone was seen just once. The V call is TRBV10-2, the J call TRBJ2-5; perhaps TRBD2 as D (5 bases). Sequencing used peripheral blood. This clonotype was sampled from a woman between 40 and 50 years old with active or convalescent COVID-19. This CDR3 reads CASGLNQETQYF. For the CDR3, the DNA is TGCGCCAGCGGACTCAACCAAGAGACCCAGTACTTC.